This TCR beta chain appears in the sequencing data of a study of beta chain features in type 1 diabetes. Findings and limits, study-wide: Type 1 diabetes patients showed fewer insertions and more deletions at VDJ junctions. In the patient group, naive, central memory and Treg TCRB repertoires seemed more alike than in the healthy donor group. When Type 1 diabetes patients were examined, their TCRB CDR3s proved moderately but significantly shorter in all four CD4+ subsets.

This clone showed up just a few times. The antigen is undetermined. Deletions cut 3 bases from V and 2 bases from J, with 21 bases between. Germline V gene lookup returns CDR1 SGHAT and CDR2 FQNNGV. This CDR3 has 18 residues. Isolated RNA was reverse transcribed in full, so expressed TCRB transcripts were sequenced. Assay used: immunoSEQ multiplex PCR; TCRdb lists only in-frame clones, some missing. The sample contains around 710,000 clones, 12% of which appear only once. The V call is TRBV11-2, the J call TRBJ2-3; D might be TRBD1 or TRBD2, each matching 6 bases. Material for sequencing was naive CD4+ T cells from blood. The receptor's source is a man aged 25-45 years with type 1 diabetes. The DNA of the CDR3 is TGTGCCAGCAGCTTCGGAGGGGGTCGCCGAGATAACACAGATACGCAGTATTTT. This encodes CASSFGGGRRDNTDTQYF.